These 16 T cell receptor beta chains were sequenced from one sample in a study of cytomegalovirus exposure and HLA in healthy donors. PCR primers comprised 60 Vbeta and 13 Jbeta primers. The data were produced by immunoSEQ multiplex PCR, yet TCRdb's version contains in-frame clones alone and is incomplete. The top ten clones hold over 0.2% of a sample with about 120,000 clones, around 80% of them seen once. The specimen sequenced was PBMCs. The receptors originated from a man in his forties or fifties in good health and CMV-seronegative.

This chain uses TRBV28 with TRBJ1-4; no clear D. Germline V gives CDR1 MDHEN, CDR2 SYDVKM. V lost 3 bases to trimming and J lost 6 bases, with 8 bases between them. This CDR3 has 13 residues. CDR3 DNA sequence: TGTGCCAGCAGTTTGGACTCTTATGAAAAACTGTTTTTT. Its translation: CASSLDSYEKLFF.

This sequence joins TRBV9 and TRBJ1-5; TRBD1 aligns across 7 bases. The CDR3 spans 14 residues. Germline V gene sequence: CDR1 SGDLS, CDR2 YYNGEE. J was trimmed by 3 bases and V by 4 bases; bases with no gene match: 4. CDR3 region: CASSSGQYNQPQHF. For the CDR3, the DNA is TGTGCCAGCAGCTCGGGACAGTACAATCAGCCCCAGCATTTT.

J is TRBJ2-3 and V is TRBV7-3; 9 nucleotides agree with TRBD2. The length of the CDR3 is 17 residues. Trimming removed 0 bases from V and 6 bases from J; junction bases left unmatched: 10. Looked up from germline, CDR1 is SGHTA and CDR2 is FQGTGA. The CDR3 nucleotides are TGTGCCAGCAGCTTAACTCCTAGCGGGATCTTAGCGGATACGCAGTATTTT. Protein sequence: CASSLTPSGILADTQYF.

The DNA of the CDR3 is TGTGCCACCAGCAGATCGGGTCGGGTTTTGGATCAGCCCCAGCATTTT. The encoded protein is CATSRSGRVLDQPQHF. The V call is TRBV15, the J call TRBJ1-5; unclear D gene. Trimming cost V 2 bases and J 5 bases, with 16 bases left between them. The CDR3 has 16 residues. The germline V gene has CDR1 LNHNV and CDR2 YYDKDF (reference sequence).

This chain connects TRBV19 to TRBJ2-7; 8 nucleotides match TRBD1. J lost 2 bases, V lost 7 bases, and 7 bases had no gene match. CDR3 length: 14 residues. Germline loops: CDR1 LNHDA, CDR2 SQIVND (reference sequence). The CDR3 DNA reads TGTGCCAGTACCTCCGGACAGGGTCCCTACGAGCAGTACTTC. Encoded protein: CASTSGQGPYEQYF.

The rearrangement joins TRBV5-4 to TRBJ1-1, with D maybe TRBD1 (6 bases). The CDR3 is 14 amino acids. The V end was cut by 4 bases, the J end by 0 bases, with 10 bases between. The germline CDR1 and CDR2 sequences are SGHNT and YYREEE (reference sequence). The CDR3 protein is CASSPDRLNTEAFF. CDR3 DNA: TGTGCCAGCAGCCCCGACAGGCTGAACACTGAAGCTTTCTTT.

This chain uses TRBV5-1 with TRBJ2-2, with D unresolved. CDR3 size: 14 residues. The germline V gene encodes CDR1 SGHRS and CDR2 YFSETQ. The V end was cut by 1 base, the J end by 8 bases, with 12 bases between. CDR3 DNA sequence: TGCGCCAGCAGCTTGATGGGCCCACTTGGGGAGCTGTTTTTT. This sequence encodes CASSLMGPLGELFF. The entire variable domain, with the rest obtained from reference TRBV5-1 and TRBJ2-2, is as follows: KAGVTQTPRYLIKTRGQQVTLSCSPISGHRSVSWYQQTPGQGLQFLFEYFSETQRNKGNFPGRFSGRQFSNSRSEMNVSTLELGDSALYLCASSLMGPLGELFFGEGSRLTVL.

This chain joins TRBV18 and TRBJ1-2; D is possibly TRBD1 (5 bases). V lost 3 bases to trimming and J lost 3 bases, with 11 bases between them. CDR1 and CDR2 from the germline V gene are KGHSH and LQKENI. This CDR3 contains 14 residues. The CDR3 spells CASSPPGYYYGYTF. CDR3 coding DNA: TGTGCCAGCTCACCCCCAGGGTATTACTATGGCTACACCTTC.

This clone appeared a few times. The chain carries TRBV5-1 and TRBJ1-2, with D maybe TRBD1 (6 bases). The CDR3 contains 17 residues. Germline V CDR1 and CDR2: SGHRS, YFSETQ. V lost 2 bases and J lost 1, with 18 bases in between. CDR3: CASSFGGRVGINYGYTF. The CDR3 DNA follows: TGCGCCAGCAGCTTTGGGGGCCGAGTGGGGATTAACTATGGCTACACCTTC.

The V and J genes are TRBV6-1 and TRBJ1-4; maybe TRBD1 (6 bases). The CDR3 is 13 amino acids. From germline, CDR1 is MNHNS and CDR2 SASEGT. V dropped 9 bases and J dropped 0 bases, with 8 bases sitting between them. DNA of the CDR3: TGTGCCAGTTACAGGGCAACTAATGAAAAACTGTTTTTT. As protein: CASYRATNEKLFF.

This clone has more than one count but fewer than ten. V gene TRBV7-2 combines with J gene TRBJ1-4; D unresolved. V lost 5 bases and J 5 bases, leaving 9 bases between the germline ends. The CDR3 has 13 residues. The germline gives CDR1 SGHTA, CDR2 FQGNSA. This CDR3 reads CASSRRLNEKLFF. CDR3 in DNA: TGTGCCAGCAGCCGTCGTCTCAATGAAAAACTGTTTTTT.

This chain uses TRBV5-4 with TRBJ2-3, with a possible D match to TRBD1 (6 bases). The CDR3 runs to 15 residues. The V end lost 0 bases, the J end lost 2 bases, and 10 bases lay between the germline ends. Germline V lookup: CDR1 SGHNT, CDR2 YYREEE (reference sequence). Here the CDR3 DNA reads TGTGCCAGCAGCTTGGGTACAGGGCCCACAGATACGCAGTATTTT. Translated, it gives CASSLGTGPTDTQYF. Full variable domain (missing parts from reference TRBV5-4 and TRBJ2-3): ETGVTQSPTHLIKTRGQQVTLRCSSQSGHNTVSWYQQALGQGPQFIFQYYREEENGRGNFPPRFSGLQFPNYSSELNVNALELDDSALYLCASSLGTGPTDTQYFGPGTRLTVL.

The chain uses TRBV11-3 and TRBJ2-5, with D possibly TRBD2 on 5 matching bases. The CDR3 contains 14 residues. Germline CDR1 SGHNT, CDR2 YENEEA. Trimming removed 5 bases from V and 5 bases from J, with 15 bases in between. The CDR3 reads CASSLGLLRETQYF. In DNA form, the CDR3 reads TGTGCCAGCAGCCTTGGACTTCTCCGGGAGACCCAGTACTTC. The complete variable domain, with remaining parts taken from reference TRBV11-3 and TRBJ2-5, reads EAGVVQSPRYKIIEKKQPVAFWCNPISGHNTLYWYLQNLGQGPELLIRYENEEAVDDSQLPKDRFSAERLKGVDSTLKIQPAELGDSAVYLCASSLGLLRETQYFGPGTRLLVL.

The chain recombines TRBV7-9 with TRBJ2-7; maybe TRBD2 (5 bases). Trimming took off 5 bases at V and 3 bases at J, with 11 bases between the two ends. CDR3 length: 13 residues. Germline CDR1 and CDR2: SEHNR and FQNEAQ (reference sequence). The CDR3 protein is CASSPEGLYEQYF. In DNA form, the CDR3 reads TGTGCCAGCAGCCCTGAGGGCCTCTACGAGCAGTACTTC.

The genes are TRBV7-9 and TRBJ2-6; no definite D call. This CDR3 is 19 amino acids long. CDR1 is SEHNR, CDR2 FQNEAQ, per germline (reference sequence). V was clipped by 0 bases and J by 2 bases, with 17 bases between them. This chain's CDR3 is CASSLALNVRLAGANVLTF. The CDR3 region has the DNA TGTGCCAGCAGCTTAGCCCTGAATGTGCGTTTAGCTGGGGCCAACGTCCTGACTTTC.

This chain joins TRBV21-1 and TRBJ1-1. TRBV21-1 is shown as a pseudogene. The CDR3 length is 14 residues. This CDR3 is CASSTRAGDGEAFF. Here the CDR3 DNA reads TGTGCCAGCAGCACGCGAGCGGGGGACGGTGAAGCTTTCTTT.